Sequencing of this T cell receptor beta chain was carried out in a study of blood T cells in healthy people across ages. Germline CDR1 reads SEHNR; CDR2 reads FQNEAQ (reference sequence). CDR3 size: 15 residues. V was pared by 5 bases and J by 1 base, with 14 bases between. With respect to this clonotype: Antigen specificity is unknown.

Combining a sample-barcoded 5' primer with a J-beta primer mix, a second PCR ran for about 6 to 11 cycles. MiXCR, applied by TCRdb to the 5' RACE reads, yields one record per CDR3 protein. The profile shows 1.5 million to 2 million distinct CDR3 sequences, 40% to 55% of them singletons. Each donor had around 11 milliliters of peripheral blood drawn. Each sample gave at least 6.5 million isolated PBMCs. Study conclusions and caveats: Both naive CD4+ cell counts and diversity were greater in long-lived donors than in aged donors.

The V gene is TRBV7-9, the J gene TRBJ1-1; D is undetermined. The TCR comes from a woman aged 35 to 49 in good health. Specimen: blood. The CDR3 reads CASSPNGWENTEAFF. In nucleotides, the CDR3 is TGTGCCAGCAGCCCCAATGGGTGGGAGAACACTGAAGCTTTCTTT. Filled out from reference TRBV7-9 and TRBJ1-1, the complete variable domain reads DTGVSQNPRHKITKRGQNVTFRCDPISEHNRLYWYRQTLGQGPEFLTYFQNEAQLEKSRLLSDRFSAERPKGSFSTLEIQRTEQGDSAMYLCASSPNGWENTEAFFGQGTRLTVV.